Listed below are T cell receptor beta chains from one sample, sequenced in a study of neurological immune-mediated disorders. TCRdb independently ran MiXCR on the 5' RACE reads; one entry per CDR3 protein. The data hold 45,000 to 60,000 distinct CDR3 sequences, with roughly 4% observed a single time. The sequenced material came from PBMCs. These receptors originate from a young man with multiple sclerosis. The CDR3 runs from the conserved cysteine through the conserved F or W. D genes are given only for firm matches. Size is omitted from some rows. Given values are once, few, many or a class for expanded clones.

TRBJ2-3,many,TRBV5-1,TRBD2,TGCGCCAGCAGCTTGGATAGCGGGGGGGGTACGCAGTATTTT,CASSLDSGGGTQYF
TRBJ1-2,many,TRBV7-9,.,TGTGCCAGCAGCTTAACGGAAATAAGCTATGGCTACACCTTC,CASSLTEISYGYTF
TRBJ1-5,many,TRBV27,.,TGTGCCAGCAGTTTACGTTGGGGGCCTGGTCAGCCCCAGCATTTT,CASSLRWGPGQPQHF
TRBJ2-7,many,TRBV7-9,TRBD2,TGTGCCAGCAGCTTCGGGACTACGTACGAGCAGTACTTC,CASSFGTTYEQYF
TRBJ2-7,many,TRBV9,TRBD1,TGTGCCAGCAGCGAGGGGACAGGGGACGAGCAGTACTTC,CASSEGTGDEQYF
TRBJ2-7,many,TRBV27,.,TGTGCCAGCAGTCTTAGGACGGAGACCTACGAGCAGTACTTC,CASSLRTETYEQYF
TRBJ2-3,many,TRBV5-1,.,TGCGCCAGCAGTGTTCGACCTGAGGACACAGATACGCAGTATTTT,CASSVRPEDTDTQYF
TRBJ1-2,many,TRBV29-1,TRBD1,TGCAGCGTTGCAATCAGGGGGGGGCAGGATGGCTACACCTTC,CSVAIRGGQDGYTF
TRBJ2-1,many,TRBV5-1,.,TGCGCCAGCAGCTTGAGAGGCAGGTCCAGAGATGAGCAGTTCTTC,CASSLRGRSRDEQFF
TRBJ1-5,many,TRBV12-3/TRBV12-4,.,TGTGCCAGCAGTCAGACAAAGAGTCAGCCCCAGCATTTT,CASSQTKSQPQHF
TRBJ2-7,many,TRBV20-1,TRBD2,TGCAGTGCTAGCCCTCTAGCGGGGGTGGAGCAGTACTTC,CSASPLAGVEQYF
TRBJ1-6,.,TRBV4-2,.,TGTGCCAGCAGCCAAGTCGGGACGGGTCTAAGAGGAACCCTCAACTTT,CASSQVGTGLRGTLNF
TRBJ2-3,many,TRBV20-1,TRBD2,TGCAGTGCTAGGCTAGCGGGGGGAATGGATACGCAGTATTTT,CSARLAGGMDTQYF
TRBJ2-3,many,TRBV29-1,.,TGCAGCGTTGAAGTAGGGGGCCGGGGAGGGACTCTCCACATGGATACGCAGTATTTT,CSVEVGGRGGTLHMDTQYF
TRBJ1-5,medium-sized,TRBV4-1,.,TGCGCCAGCAGCGAAAGAGTAGTTGGGGACGGCAATCAGCCCCAGCATTTT,CASSERVVGDGNQPQHF
TRBJ2-1,many,TRBV12-3/TRBV12-4,TRBD1,TGTGCCAGCAAAAACAGGGGGCGAAACAATGAGCAGTTCTTC,CASKNRGRNNEQFF
TRBJ2-7,many,TRBV12-3/TRBV12-4,.,TGTGCCAGCAGTTTCAACTCCAATCCCGCCTACGAGCAGTACTTC,CASSFNSNPAYEQYF
TRBJ1-2,many,TRBV16,.,TGTGCCAGCAGCCAATGGGAGGGCTATGGCTACACCTTC,CASSQWEGYGYTF
TRBJ1-5,many,TRBV2,.,TGTGCCAGCACCCGGGACAGCAATCAGCCCCAGCATTTT,CASTRDSNQPQHF